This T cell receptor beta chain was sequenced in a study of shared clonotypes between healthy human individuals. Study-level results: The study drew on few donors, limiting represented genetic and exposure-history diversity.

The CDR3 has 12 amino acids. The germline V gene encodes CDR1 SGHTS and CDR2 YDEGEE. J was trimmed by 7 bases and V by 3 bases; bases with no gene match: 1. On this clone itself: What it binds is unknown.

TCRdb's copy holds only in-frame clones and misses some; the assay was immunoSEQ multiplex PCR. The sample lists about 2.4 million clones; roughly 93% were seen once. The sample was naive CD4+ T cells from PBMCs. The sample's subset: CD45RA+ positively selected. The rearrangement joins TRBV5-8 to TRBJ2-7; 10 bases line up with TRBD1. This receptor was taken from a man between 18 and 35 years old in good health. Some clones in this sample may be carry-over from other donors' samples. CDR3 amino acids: CASSWDRGEQYF. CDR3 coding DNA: TGTGCCAGCAGCTGGGACAGGGGAGAGCAGTACTTC.